A single sample gave rise to the 3 T cell receptor beta chains below, sequenced in a study of OX40 agonist ivuxolimab in advanced cancers. Library preparation was by the immunoSEQ multiplex PCR assay. Here the immuneACCESS table is served through TCRdb, limited to in-frame sequences with V and J called. Missing clones are a known gap in these copies; in checked studies unresolved V genes cover under half, and the rest lacks a known reason. This sample has about 160,000 clones in its table, and roughly 92% of those were observed once. Of the sample, about 0.3% is held by the ten largest clones. The material was CD4+ or CD8+ T cells sorted from blood, obtained in a trial of the OX40 agonist ivuxolimab. These receptors were taken from an adult with an advanced solid tumor such as melanoma, head and neck, liver or kidney cancer.

The genes are TRBV14 and TRBJ1-2; 11 positions match TRBD1. Germline-derived CDR1 and CDR2 are SGHDN and FVKESK. CDR3 length: 16 residues. V was clipped by 0 bases and J by 5 bases; unmatched bases: 5. The CDR3 nucleotides are TGTGCCAGCAGCCAAGATCTCGGGACAGGGGGATATGGCTACACCTTC. Its translation is CASSQDLGTGGYGYTF. Variable domain in full (rest from reference TRBV14 and TRBJ1-2): EAGVTQFPSHSVIEKGQTVTLRCDPISGHDNLYWYRRVMGKEIKFLLHFVKESKQDESGMPNNRFLAERTGGTYSTLKVQPAELEDSGVYFCASSQDLGTGGYGYTFGSGTRLTVV.

The gene calls are TRBV16 and TRBJ2-1; D is unresolved. With 0 bases removed from V and 4 bases from J, the gap between germline ends came to 4 bases. From germline, CDR1 is KGHSY and CDR2 FQNENV. The CDR3 runs 13 residues. The CDR3 spells CASSQSVYNEQFF. The DNA for the CDR3 is TGTGCCAGCAGCCAATCCGTATACAATGAGCAGTTCTTC. The variable domain in full, with the rest retrieved from reference TRBV16 and TRBJ2-1, is GEEVAQTPKHLVRGEGQKAKLYCAPIKGHSYVFWYQQVLKNEFKFLISFQNENVFDETGMPKERFSAKCLPNSPCSLEIQATKLEDSAVYFCASSQSVYNEQFFGPGTRLTVL.

A few counts support this clone. The genes are TRBV4-1 and TRBJ1-4, with D unresolved. V was trimmed by 0 bases and J by 8 bases, leaving 4 bases between them. Germline CDR1 MGHRA, CDR2 YSYEKL. This CDR3 region has 12 residues. CDR3 nucleotide sequence: TGCGCCAGCAGCCAAGAGTGGGAAAAACTGTTTTTT. Translating gives CASSQEWEKLFF.